This TCR beta chain was obtained from a study of T cell changes during pregnancy in multiple sclerosis. Here immunoSEQ multiplex PCR was the method, and the copy in TCRdb shows in-frame clones only, minus some. The sample has about 28,000 clones; about nine tenths are singletons. This CDR3 has 20 residues. V trimming: 4 bases; J trimming: 0 bases; junction bases outside the gene matches: 17. Germline CDR1 is MNHNS and CDR2 is SASEGT. The rearrangement uses TRBV6-1 and TRBJ2-3; 9 nucleotides align to TRBD2. The sequence was obtained from a female donor in good health, enrolled as a control in a pregnancy study. Here the sequenced sample was CD4+ T cells from peripheral blood mononuclear cells, taken in the first trimester of pregnancy. CDR3 amino acids: CASSGDGRLAGRSSTDTQYF. The CDR3 DNA is TGTGCCAGCAGTGGGGACGGGAGGCTAGCGGGACGCTCTAGCACAGATACGCAGTATTTT.